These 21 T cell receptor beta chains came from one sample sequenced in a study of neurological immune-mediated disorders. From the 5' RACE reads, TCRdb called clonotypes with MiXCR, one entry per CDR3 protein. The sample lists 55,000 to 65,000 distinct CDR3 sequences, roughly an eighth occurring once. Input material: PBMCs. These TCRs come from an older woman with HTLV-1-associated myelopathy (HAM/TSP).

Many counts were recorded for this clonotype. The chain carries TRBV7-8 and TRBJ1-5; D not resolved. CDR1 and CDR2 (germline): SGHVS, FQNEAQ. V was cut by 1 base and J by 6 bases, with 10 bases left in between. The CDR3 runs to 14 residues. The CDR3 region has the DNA TGTGCCAGCAGCTTAGGACTTGCCCCTCAGCCCCAGCATTTT. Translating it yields CASSLGLAPQPQHF.

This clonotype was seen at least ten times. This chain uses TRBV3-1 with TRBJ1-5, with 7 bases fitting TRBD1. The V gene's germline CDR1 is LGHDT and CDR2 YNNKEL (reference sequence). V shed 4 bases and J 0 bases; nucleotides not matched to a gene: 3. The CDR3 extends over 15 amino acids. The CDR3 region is CASSRGTDSNQPQHF. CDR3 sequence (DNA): TGTGCCAGCAGCCGAGGGACAGATAGCAATCAGCCCCAGCATTTT.

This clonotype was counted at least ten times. This CDR3 is CASSLGQREAFF. The CDR3 nucleotides are TGTGCCAGCAGCTTGGGACAGCGAGAAGCTTTCTTT. The V gene is TRBV7-2, the J gene TRBJ1-1; 7 nucleotides match TRBD1. Germline lookup yields CDR1 SGHTA and CDR2 FQGNSA. CDR3 length: 12 residues. The trim removed 3 bases at V and 8 bases at J, leaving 3 bases unmatched.

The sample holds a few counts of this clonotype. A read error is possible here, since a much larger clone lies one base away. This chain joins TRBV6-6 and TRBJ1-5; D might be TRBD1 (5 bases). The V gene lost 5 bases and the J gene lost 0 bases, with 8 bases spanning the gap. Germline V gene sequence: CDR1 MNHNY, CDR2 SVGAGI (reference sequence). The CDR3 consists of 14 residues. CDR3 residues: CASSDSYSNQPQHF. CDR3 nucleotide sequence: TGTGCCAGCAGTGACAGCTATAGCAATCAGCCCCAGCATTTT.

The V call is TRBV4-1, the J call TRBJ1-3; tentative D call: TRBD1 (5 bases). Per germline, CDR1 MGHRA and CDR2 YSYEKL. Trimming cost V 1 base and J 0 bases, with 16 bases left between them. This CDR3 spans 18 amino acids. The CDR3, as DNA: TGCGCCAGCAGCCAAGGTGCCTGGACACGTCGCTCTGGAAACACCATATATTTT. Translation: CASSQGAWTRRSGNTIYF.

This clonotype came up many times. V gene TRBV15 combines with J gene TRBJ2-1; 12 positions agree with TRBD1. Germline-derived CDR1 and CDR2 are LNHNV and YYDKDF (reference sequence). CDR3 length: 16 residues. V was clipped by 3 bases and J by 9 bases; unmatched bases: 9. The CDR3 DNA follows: TGTGCCACCAGCAGCATCCCGGGACAGGGGGCTAGTGAGCAGTTCTTC. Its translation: CATSSIPGQGASEQFF.

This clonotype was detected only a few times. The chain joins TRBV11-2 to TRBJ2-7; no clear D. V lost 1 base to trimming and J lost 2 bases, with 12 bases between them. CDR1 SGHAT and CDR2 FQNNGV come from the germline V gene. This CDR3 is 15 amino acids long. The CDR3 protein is CASSLGATPTYEQYF. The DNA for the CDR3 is TGTGCCAGCAGCTTAGGTGCGACACCTACCTACGAGCAGTACTTC.

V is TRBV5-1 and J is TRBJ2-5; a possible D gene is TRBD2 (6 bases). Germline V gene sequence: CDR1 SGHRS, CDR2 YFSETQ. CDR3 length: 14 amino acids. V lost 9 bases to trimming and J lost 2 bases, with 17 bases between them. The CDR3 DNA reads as TGCGCCACCTCCCACAAGGACTATCAAGAGACCCAGTACTTC. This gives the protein CATSHKDYQETQYF. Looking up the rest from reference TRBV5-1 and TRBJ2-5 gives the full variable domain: KAGVTQTPRYLIKTRGQQVTLSCSPISGHRSVSWYQQTPGQGLQFLFEYFSETQRNKGNFPGRFSGRQFSNSRSEMNVSTLELGDSALYLCATSHKDYQETQYFGPGTRLLVL.

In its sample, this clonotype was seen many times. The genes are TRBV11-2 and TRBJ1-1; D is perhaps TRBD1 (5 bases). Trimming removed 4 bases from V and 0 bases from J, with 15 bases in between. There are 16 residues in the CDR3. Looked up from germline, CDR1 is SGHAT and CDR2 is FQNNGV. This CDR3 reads CASSSGTGVMNTEAFF. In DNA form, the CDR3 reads TGTGCCAGCAGCTCTGGAACGGGGGTAATGAACACTGAAGCTTTCTTT.

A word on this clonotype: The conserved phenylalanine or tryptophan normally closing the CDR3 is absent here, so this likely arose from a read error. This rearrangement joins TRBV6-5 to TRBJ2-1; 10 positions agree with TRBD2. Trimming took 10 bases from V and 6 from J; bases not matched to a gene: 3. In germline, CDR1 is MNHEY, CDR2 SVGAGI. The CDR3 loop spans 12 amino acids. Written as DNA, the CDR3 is TGTGCCACACTAGCGGGATCCAATGAGCAGTTCTTA. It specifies CATLAGSNEQFL.

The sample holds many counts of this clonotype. The DNA for the CDR3 is TGTGCCAGCAGCCAAGAGGCTGGGGCGAAGACCCAGTACTTC. Its protein is CASSQEAGAKTQYF. The chain links TRBV3-1 to TRBJ2-5; D is possibly TRBD1 (5 bases). Trimming removed 0 bases at V and 6 bases at J, with 11 bases between. The CDR3 totals 14 residues. Per germline, CDR1 LGHDT and CDR2 YNNKEL (reference sequence).

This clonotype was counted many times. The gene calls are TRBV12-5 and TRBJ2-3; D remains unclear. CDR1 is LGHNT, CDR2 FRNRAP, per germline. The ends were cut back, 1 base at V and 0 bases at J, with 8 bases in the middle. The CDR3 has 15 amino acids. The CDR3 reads CASGLGDKSTDTQYF. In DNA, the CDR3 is TGTGCTAGTGGTTTGGGGGATAAGAGCACAGATACGCAGTATTTT.

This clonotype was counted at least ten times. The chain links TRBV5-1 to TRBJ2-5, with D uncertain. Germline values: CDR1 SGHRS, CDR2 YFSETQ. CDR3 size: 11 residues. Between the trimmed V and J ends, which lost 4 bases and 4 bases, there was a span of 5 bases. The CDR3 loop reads CASSRAETQYF. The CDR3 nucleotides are TGCGCCAGCAGCCGCGCAGAGACCCAGTACTTC.

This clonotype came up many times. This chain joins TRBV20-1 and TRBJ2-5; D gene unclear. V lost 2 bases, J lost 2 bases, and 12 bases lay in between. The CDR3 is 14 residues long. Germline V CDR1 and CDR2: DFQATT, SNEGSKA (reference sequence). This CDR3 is CSARLDISQETQYF. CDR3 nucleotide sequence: TGCAGTGCTAGACTTGACATAAGTCAAGAGACCCAGTACTTC.

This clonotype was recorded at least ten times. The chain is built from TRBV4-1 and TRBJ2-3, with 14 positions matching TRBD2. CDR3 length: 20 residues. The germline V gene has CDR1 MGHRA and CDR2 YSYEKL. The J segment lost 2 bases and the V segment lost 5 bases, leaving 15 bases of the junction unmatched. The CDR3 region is CASSTTPGTSGSTSTDTQYF. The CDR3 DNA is TGCGCCAGCAGCACAACGCCAGGGACTAGCGGGAGCACCTCCACAGATACGCAGTATTTT.

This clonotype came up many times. In DNA form, the CDR3 reads TGCAGTGCTAGAGGGGTGAGGGGGAGGGGCAATACGCAGTATTTT. Encoded protein: CSARGVRGRGNTQYF. The chain links TRBV20-1 to TRBJ2-3; D is possibly TRBD2 (7 bases). V lost 1 base, J lost 7 bases, and 18 bases lay in between. Per the germline V gene, CDR1 is DFQATT and CDR2 is SNEGSKA (reference sequence). The CDR3 covers 15 residues.

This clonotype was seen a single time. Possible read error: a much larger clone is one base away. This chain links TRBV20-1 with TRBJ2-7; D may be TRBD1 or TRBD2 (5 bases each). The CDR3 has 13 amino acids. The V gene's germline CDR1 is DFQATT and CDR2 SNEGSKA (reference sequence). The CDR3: CIARSGLAFEQYF. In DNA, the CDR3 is TGCATTGCCCGATCAGGGCTAGCATTCGAGCAGTACTTC.

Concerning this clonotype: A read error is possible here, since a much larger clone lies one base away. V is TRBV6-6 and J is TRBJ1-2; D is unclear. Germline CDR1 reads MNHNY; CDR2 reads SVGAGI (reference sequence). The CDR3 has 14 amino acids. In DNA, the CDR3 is TGTGCCAGCAGTTACTCGCGGAATAACTATGGCCACACCTTC. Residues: CASSYSRNNYGHTF.

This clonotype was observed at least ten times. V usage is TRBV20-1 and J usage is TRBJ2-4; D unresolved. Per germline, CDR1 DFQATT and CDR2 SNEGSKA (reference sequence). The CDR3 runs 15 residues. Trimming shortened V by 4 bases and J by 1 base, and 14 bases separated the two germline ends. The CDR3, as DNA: TGCAGTGCTATGGTGGGCCGGACGGCCAAAAACATTCAGTACTTC. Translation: CSAMVGRTAKNIQYF.

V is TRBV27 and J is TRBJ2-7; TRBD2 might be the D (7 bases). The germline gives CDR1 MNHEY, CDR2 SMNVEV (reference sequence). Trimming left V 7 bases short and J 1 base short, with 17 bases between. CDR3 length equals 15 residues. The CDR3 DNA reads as TGTGCCAGCACTCTTCAAGGGGGGGCATCCTACGAGCAGTACTTC. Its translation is CASTLQGGASYEQYF.

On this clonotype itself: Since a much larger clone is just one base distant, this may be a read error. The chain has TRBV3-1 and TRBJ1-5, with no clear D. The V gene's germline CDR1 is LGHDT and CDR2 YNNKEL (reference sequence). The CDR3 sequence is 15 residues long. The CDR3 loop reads CASRQDGRRYQPQHF. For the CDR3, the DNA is TGTGCCAGCAGACAAGACGGGAGACGGTATCAGCCCCAGCATTTT.